This T cell receptor (beta chain) was sequenced in a study of shared clonotypes between healthy human individuals. The CDR3 is 14 residues long. Germline V gene lookup returns CDR1 SEHNR and CDR2 FQNEAQ (reference sequence). The ends lost 1 base at V and 7 bases at J; junction bases unmatched: 4. How the authors handled the data: Junction-only immunoSEQ sequences carried no quality scores, so filtering differed. Profiled with immunoSEQ multiplex PCR; TCRdb holds only in-frame clones, not every one. That table furnishes V, J and clone size, whereas the DNA furnished D and trimming. The sample lists about 2.2 million clones, 90% to 95% occurring once. This clone was observed a single time. What it binds is unknown. This sample includes further DNA sequences coding for the same CDR3. Naive CD8 cells lacked CD45RO, underwent positive selection for CCR7 and left out terminally differentiated effector memory CD45RA+ cells. Recent acute infections and vaccinations were absent in the healthy HIV-negative adult donors.

Overall study results and limits: It was the few donors that limited the genetic and exposure-history diversity represented. Naive CD4 clonotype sharing across four donors was around 5%.

The rearrangement links TRBV7-9 to TRBJ1-5; 7 bases match TRBD1. Sequencing was performed on naive CD8+ T cells from PBMCs. This receptor was obtained from a young man in good health. Some clones in this sample may be carry-over from other donors' samples. In DNA form, the CDR3 reads TGTGCCAGCAGCTTAGGACAGGGCGGCCAGCCCCAGCATTTT. Its protein is CASSLGQGGQPQHF.